The clone carrying this T cell receptor beta chain has a handful of counts. The entry originates in a study of blood T cell repertoires in COVID-19. The wider study: Samples of COVID-19 (acute and convalescent) were obtained from the United States, Italy and Spain. T cells, B-cell-depleted T cells, or PBMCs provided the cDNA or gDNA that served as material.

Authors' processing steps: Reference gene primer amplification in the assay estimated nucleated cell counts. Sequencing was performed with immunoSEQ multiplex PCR; in TCRdb, only in-frame clones are kept and a portion is missing. The V and J calls and clone size were taken over from that table, and D and trimming were inferred from the DNA. This repertoire shows under 250,000 clones, around four fifths found once; its top ten account for around 6.4%. Trimming left V 3 bases short and J 8 bases short, with 21 bases between. The length of the CDR3 is 16 residues. Germline V CDR1 and CDR2: SGHTA, FQGTGA.

The sequenced material came from peripheral blood. This receptor was identified in a woman aged 55-75 years with active or convalescent COVID-19. The rearrangement uses TRBV7-3 and TRBJ2-3, with D perhaps matching TRBD1 (6 bases). The CDR3 region is CASSLSAQGAQATQYF. The CDR3 DNA sequence: TGTGCCAGCAGCTTGTCTGCACAGGGAGCTCAGGCTACGCAGTATTTT.